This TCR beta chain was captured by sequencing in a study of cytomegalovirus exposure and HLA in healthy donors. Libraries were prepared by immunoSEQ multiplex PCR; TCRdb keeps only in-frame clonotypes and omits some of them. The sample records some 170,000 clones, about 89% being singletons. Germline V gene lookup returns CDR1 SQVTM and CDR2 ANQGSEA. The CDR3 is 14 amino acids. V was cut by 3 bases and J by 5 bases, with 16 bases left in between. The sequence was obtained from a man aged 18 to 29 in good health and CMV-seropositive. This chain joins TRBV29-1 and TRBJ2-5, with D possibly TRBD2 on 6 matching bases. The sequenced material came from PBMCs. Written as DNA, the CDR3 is TGCAGCGTTGATAAGGGCGGGGCTGAGGAGACCCAGTACTTC. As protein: CSVDKGGAEETQYF.